This record looks at one TCR beta chain sequence and its context. CDR3 length equals 16 residues. The V end lost 7 bases, the J end lost 4 bases, and 20 bases lay between the germline ends. Germline-derived CDR1 and CDR2 are SGHTA and FQGNSA. The data are from a study of shared clonotypes between healthy human individuals. The assay ran at deep level. Data came from immunoSEQ multiplex PCR; TCRdb stores just in-frame clones and leaves some out. The repertoire holds some 2.3 million clones, with approximately 95% as singletons. The sample taken for sequencing was naive CD4+ T cells from PBMCs. Regarding subset: CD45RA+ positively selected. The clonotype comes from a young man in good health. Some clones in this sample may be carry-over from other donors' samples. This chain links TRBV7-2 with TRBJ1-3; the D gene is possibly TRBD1 (6 bases). The CDR3 protein is CASTLVGAGQGNTIYF. CDR3 sequence (DNA): TGTGCCAGCACCCTGGTGGGGGCCGGCCAAGGAAACACCATATATTTT.